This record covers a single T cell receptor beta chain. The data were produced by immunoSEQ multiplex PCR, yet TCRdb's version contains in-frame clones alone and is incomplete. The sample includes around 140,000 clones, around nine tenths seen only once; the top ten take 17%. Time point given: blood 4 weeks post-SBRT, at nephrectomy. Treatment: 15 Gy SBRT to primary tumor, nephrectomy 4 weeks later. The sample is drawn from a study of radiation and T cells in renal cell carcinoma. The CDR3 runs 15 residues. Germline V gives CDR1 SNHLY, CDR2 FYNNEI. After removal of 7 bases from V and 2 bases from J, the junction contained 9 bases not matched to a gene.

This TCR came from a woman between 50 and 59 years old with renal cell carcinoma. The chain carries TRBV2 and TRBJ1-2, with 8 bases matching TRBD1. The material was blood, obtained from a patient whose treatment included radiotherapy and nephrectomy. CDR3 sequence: CASKREGQGNYGYTF. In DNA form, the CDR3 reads TGTGCCAGCAAGAGAGAAGGACAGGGAAACTATGGCTACACCTTC.